This T cell receptor (beta chain) was identified during a study of T cell changes during pregnancy in multiple sclerosis. This clone was seen once. There are 12 residues in the CDR3. Trimming at V came to 4 bases and at J to 2 bases, leaving 2 bases not matched to a gene. Germline CDR1 reads SQVTM; CDR2 reads ANQGSEA. Profiling relied on immunoSEQ multiplex PCR, and the TCRdb table lists in-frame clones only, not all of them. The sample yields about 26,000 clones, about 88% seen once. This TCR was recovered from a female donor with multiple sclerosis, enrolled in a pregnancy study. The chain recombines TRBV29-1 with TRBJ2-7; 7 nucleotides line up with TRBD1. This specimen consisted of CD8+ T cells from peripheral blood mononuclear cells, obtained in the second trimester of pregnancy. CDR3 sequence: CSVGDSPYEQYF. In DNA, the CDR3 is TGCAGCGTTGGGGACAGCCCCTACGAGCAGTACTTC.